Following are 30 T cell receptor beta chains from one sample sequenced in a study of T cell changes during pregnancy in multiple sclerosis (dated by TCRdb to between 2018 and 2020). Library prep was done by the immunoSEQ multiplex PCR assay. TCRdb obtained this table from immuneACCESS and retained in-frame rearrangements with V and J assigned. These tables miss some clones; where compared with another copy, unresolved V genes account for less than half of the shortfall, and the remainder is unexplained. For this sample the table gives around 55,000 clones, of which about 90% were detected only once. The ten most abundant clones make up 0.55% to 0.65% of the sample. This specimen consisted of CD4+ T cells from peripheral blood mononuclear cells, obtained in the first trimester of pregnancy. These receptors all stem from a female donor with multiple sclerosis, enrolled in a pregnancy study.

This chain links TRBV4-2 with TRBJ2-2; 11 bases are a match to TRBD2. The junction had 2 bases not matched to a gene; V was cut back by 0 bases and J by 5 bases. Germline V gene sequence: CDR1 LGHNA, CDR2 YNFKEQ. The CDR3 sequence is 16 residues long. CDR3 loop: CASSQDPSGRTGELFF. The CDR3 region has the DNA TGTGCCAGCAGCCAAGATCCTAGCGGGAGGACCGGGGAGCTGTTTTTT.

The rearrangement links TRBV15 to TRBJ1-2; D unclear. CDR1 is LNHNV and CDR2 is YYDKDF in the germline V gene (reference sequence). This CDR3 spans 14 amino acids. Trimming removed 4 bases at V and 2 bases at J, with 11 bases between. The CDR3 reads CATSKRTRNYGYTF. CDR3 bases: TGTGCCACCAGCAAAAGGACTCGCAACTATGGCTACACCTTC.

This sequence joins TRBV15 and TRBJ1-5; D possibly corresponds to TRBD1 (5 bases). The CDR3 spans 13 residues. From germline, CDR1 is LNHNV and CDR2 YYDKDF (reference sequence). V was shortened by 5 bases and J by 3 bases, with 8 bases between the two germline ends. DNA for the CDR3: TGTGCCACCAGCGGACAATTCAATCAGCCCCAGCATTTT. This codes for CATSGQFNQPQHF.

The chain recombines TRBV5-6 with TRBJ1-1, with 10 bases that match TRBD1. The CDR3 sequence is 16 residues long. Trimming removed 4 bases from V and 2 bases from J; junction bases left unmatched: 8. The germline V gene encodes CDR1 SGHDT and CDR2 YYEEEE. CDR3 DNA sequence: TGTGCCAGCAGCCCGGGGACAGGGGTTCTAAACACTGAAGCTTTCTTT. This gives the protein CASSPGTGVLNTEAFF.

The chain recombines TRBV29-1 with TRBJ2-7; a possible D gene is TRBD2 (5 bases). The length of the CDR3 is 14 residues. Trimming left V 4 bases short and J 3 bases short, with 16 bases between. The germline gives CDR1 SQVTM, CDR2 ANQGSEA. The CDR3 DNA sequence: TGCAGCGTTGTCATGGCTAACGGACTCTACGAGCAGTACTTC. It translates to CSVVMANGLYEQYF.

The rearrangement uses TRBV7-2 and TRBJ1-1; 9 nucleotides align to TRBD1. Germline CDR1 SGHTA, CDR2 FQGNSA. The V gene end was trimmed by 1 base and the J gene end by 3 bases; junction bases not matched to a gene: 6. The CDR3 runs to 16 residues. CDR3 bases: TGTGCCAGCAGCTTAGGAGTTCGGACAGGGGACACTGAAGCTTTCTTT. Residues: CASSLGVRTGDTEAFF.

The rearrangement uses TRBV28 and TRBJ2-5, with D perhaps TRBD2 (6 bases). The CDR3 extends over 17 amino acids. The V gene's germline CDR1 is MDHEN and CDR2 SYDVKM. V dropped 4 bases and J dropped 0 bases, with 18 bases sitting between them. The DNA for the CDR3 is TGTGCCAGCAGTTGGGGCTGGGGTCGGGAGAACCAAGAGACCCAGTACTTC. Translation: CASSWGWGRENQETQYF.

CDR3 in DNA: TGTGCCAGTAGTACCCGTGAGACCCAGTACTTC. As protein: CASSTRETQYF. The V gene is TRBV19, the J gene TRBJ2-5; D gene unclear. The CDR3 sequence is 11 residues long. Germline V gene lookup returns CDR1 LNHDA and CDR2 SQIVND (reference sequence). The V end lost 4 bases, the J end lost 5 bases, and 5 bases lay between the germline ends.

The rearrangement uses TRBV11-2 and TRBJ1-1; possibly TRBD1 for D (5 bases). Looked up from germline, CDR1 is SGHAT and CDR2 is FQNNGV. The CDR3 loop spans 17 amino acids. V lost 1 base and J 0 bases, leaving 15 bases between the germline ends. The CDR3, as DNA: TGTGCCAGCAGCTTAGGAAGGGGTCGGCACCTGAACACTGAAGCTTTCTTT. Translating gives CASSLGRGRHLNTEAFF.

This chain links TRBV7-2 with TRBJ2-5; 9 bases fit TRBD1. This CDR3 is built from 15 residues. In germline, CDR1 is SGHTA, CDR2 FQGNSA. V dropped 1 base and J dropped 6; count of bases not matched to a gene: 6. CDR3: CASSLGTGGRKTQYF. CDR3 bases: TGTGCCAGCAGCTTAGGAACAGGGGGCCGGAAGACCCAGTACTTC.

The rearrangement links TRBV6-1 to TRBJ2-7; 7 bases line up with TRBD1. Germline V gene sequence: CDR1 MNHNS, CDR2 SASEGT. Unmatched junction bases numbered 5, after V lost 6 bases and J lost 0 bases. The CDR3 consists of 14 residues. CDR3 in DNA: TGTGCCAGCAGGCTGACAGGGAACTCCTACGAGCAGTACTTC. Its translation is CASRLTGNSYEQYF.

This sequence joins TRBV6-5 and TRBJ1-6; 7 bases fit TRBD1. Germline V CDR1 and CDR2: MNHEY, SVGAGI. The CDR3 is made up of 15 amino acids. V lost 5 bases, J lost 9 bases, and 10 bases stayed unmatched. The CDR3 DNA follows: TGTGCCAGCAGTGCCTCGACAGGGTTTGTTTCACCCCTCCACTTT. Translated: CASSASTGFVSPLHF.

This clone appeared a single time. The chain uses TRBV27 and TRBJ2-3; TRBD2 aligns across 7 bases. The CDR3 loop spans 13 amino acids. CDR1 and CDR2 from the germline V gene are MNHEY and SMNVEV (reference sequence). Trimming removed 8 bases from V and 3 bases from J; junction bases left unmatched: 5. The CDR3 sequence: CASSSGGTDTQYF. DNA for the CDR3: TGTGCCAGCTCCTCCGGGGGGACAGATACGCAGTATTTT.

The chain carries TRBV5-1 and TRBJ1-4; 9 bases match TRBD1. With V trimmed by 4 bases and J by 8 bases, 9 bases remained unmatched. The CDR3 consists of 15 residues. Germline V gene sequence: CDR1 SGHRS, CDR2 YFSETQ. The CDR3 loop is CASSNTGGEWEKLFF. The CDR3 DNA reads TGCGCCAGCAGCAATACAGGGGGCGAGTGGGAAAAACTGTTTTTT.

This chain joins TRBV11-3 and TRBJ2-7; D may be TRBD2 (5 bases). The V gene lost 1 base and the J gene lost 5 bases, with 12 bases spanning the gap. Germline V gives CDR1 SGHNT, CDR2 YENEEA. The CDR3 sequence is 14 residues long. The CDR3 DNA is TGTGCCAGCAGCTTAGGAGGGAGTAACGACGAGCAGTACTTC. It is translated as CASSLGGSNDEQYF.

This chain connects TRBV6-7 to TRBJ1-1, with D tentatively TRBD1 (5 bases). TRBV6-7 is treated as an ORF (open reading frame) with a function not yet certain. This CDR3 comprises 14 residues. Trimming left V 0 bases short and J 8 bases short, with 13 bases between. CDR3 in amino acids: CASSYSAGPREAFF. In DNA, the CDR3 is TGTGCCAGCAGTTACTCCGCAGGGCCTAGAGAAGCTTTCTTT.

The chain is built from TRBV7-9 and TRBJ2-1, with D perhaps matching TRBD2 (6 bases). The V end was cut by 5 bases, the J end by 8 bases, with 22 bases between. The germline V gene encodes CDR1 SEHNR and CDR2 FQNEAQ (reference sequence). This CDR3 comprises 16 residues. The CDR3 sequence is CASSPVTPGAYDEQFF. CDR3 in DNA: TGTGCCAGCAGCCCCGTCACCCCGGGAGCGTACGATGAGCAGTTCTTC. The entire variable domain, with the rest obtained from reference TRBV7-9 and TRBJ2-1, is as follows: DTGVSQNPRHKITKRGQNVTFRCDPISEHNRLYWYRQTLGQGPEFLTYFQNEAQLEKSRLLSDRFSAERPKGSFSTLEIQRTEQGDSAMYLCASSPVTPGAYDEQFFGPGTRLTVL.

The V and J genes are TRBV19 and TRBJ1-5; D is unresolved. V was shortened by 8 bases and J by 0 bases, with 11 bases between the two germline ends. There are 14 residues in the CDR3. The germline V gene encodes CDR1 LNHDA and CDR2 SQIVND (reference sequence). The CDR3: CASALLYSNQPQHF. The CDR3 DNA reads as TGTGCCAGTGCTCTTCTCTATAGCAATCAGCCCCAGCATTTT.

The chain links TRBV29-1 to TRBJ2-3; 9 bases are shared with TRBD2. Germline V gives CDR1 SQVTM, CDR2 ANQGSEA. The CDR3 is made up of 13 amino acids. The junction had 7 bases not matched to a gene; V was cut back by 6 bases and J by 6 bases. The CDR3 region has the DNA TGCAGCGTACGCGGGAGGGGAAGCGATACGCAGTATTTT. It specifies CSVRGRGSDTQYF.

The chain combines TRBV28 with TRBJ1-2, with a possible D match to TRBD1 (5 bases). V was cut by 8 bases and J by 4 bases, with 17 bases left in between. The CDR3 has 14 amino acids. Looked up from germline, CDR1 is MDHEN and CDR2 is SYDVKM. The CDR3 loop is CASDEEGARYGYTF. CDR3 nucleotide sequence: TGTGCCAGCGACGAGGAAGGGGCTCGCTATGGCTACACCTTC.

CDR3 residues: CASSYSYRDGYTF. CDR3 sequence (DNA): TGTGCCAGCAGTTACTCTTACAGGGATGGCTACACCTTC. The chain employs TRBV6-5 and TRBJ1-2; possible D gene TRBD1, 6 bases. Germline-derived CDR1 and CDR2 are MNHEY and SVGAGI. V was clipped by 0 bases and J by 6 bases, with 8 bases between them. This CDR3 region has 13 residues.

The rearrangement joins TRBV7-2 to TRBJ1-2, with 7 bases fitting TRBD1. The CDR3 extends over 13 amino acids. Germline CDR1 is SGHTA and CDR2 is FQGNSA. V lost 5 bases and J lost 3; bases outside the gene matches: 3. The CDR3 nucleotides are TGTGCCAGCAGCCCCAGGGGGGACTATGGCTACACCTTC. It specifies CASSPRGDYGYTF.

The gene calls are TRBV6-5 and TRBJ1-2; 8 nucleotides agree with TRBD1. Trimming removed 6 bases from V and 6 bases from J; junction bases left unmatched: 9. This CDR3 comprises 14 residues. CDR1 MNHEY and CDR2 SVGAGI come from the germline V gene. The CDR3 DNA reads TGTGCCAGCAGGGATCCCGCAGGGGGCGATGGCTACACCTTC. This translates into CASRDPAGGDGYTF.

The rearrangement uses TRBV23-1 and TRBJ1-4; 7 nucleotides line up with TRBD1. TRBV23-1 is classed as an ORF, of uncertain function. This CDR3 spans 19 amino acids. The ends lost 6 bases at V and 0 bases at J; junction bases unmatched: 16. The CDR3 sequence: CASSRPRGQPAATNEKLFF. The CDR3 DNA reads as TGCGCCAGCAGCCGACCTAGGGGGCAACCCGCTGCAACTAATGAAAAACTGTTTTTT.

The rearrangement uses TRBV5-1 and TRBJ2-1; TRBD2 aligns across 11 bases. V lost 1 base to trimming and J lost 8 bases; unmatched junction nucleotides: 8. There are 16 residues in the CDR3. CDR1 and CDR2 (germline): SGHRS, YFSETQ. CDR3 sequence reads: CASSLLAGGSFDEQFF. CDR3 DNA sequence: TGCGCCAGCAGCTTGCTAGCGGGAGGCAGTTTCGATGAGCAGTTCTTC.

The chain joins TRBV29-1 to TRBJ2-3, with D maybe TRBD1 (5 bases). Germline V gene lookup returns CDR1 SQVTM and CDR2 ANQGSEA. V was shortened by 4 bases and J by 2 bases, with 10 bases between the two germline ends. CDR3 length equals 13 residues. CDR3 amino acids: CSVVTANTDTQYF. The CDR3 bases are TGCAGCGTTGTGACAGCAAACACAGATACGCAGTATTTT.

The chain uses TRBV4-1 and TRBJ2-4, with TRBD1 matching 11 bases. The CDR3 consists of 17 residues. J gave up 6 bases and V 1 base, and 8 bases lay outside the gene matches. The germline V gene encodes CDR1 MGHRA and CDR2 YSYEKL. This chain's CDR3 is CASSQGSDRGLRNIQYF. The CDR3 nucleotides are TGCGCCAGCAGCCAAGGCTCGGACAGGGGGCTGAGAAACATTCAGTACTTC.

This sequence joins TRBV11-2 and TRBJ2-5; TRBD2 agrees at 7 bases. Germline V gives CDR1 SGHAT, CDR2 FQNNGV. Germline trimming cut 3 bases from V and 1 base from J; bases unmatched to any gene: 5. This CDR3 has 15 amino acids. DNA for the CDR3: TGTGCCAGCAGCTTCAGCGCTAGCGGCCAAGAGACCCAGTACTTC. This sequence encodes CASSFSASGQETQYF.

This clone occurred once. The gene calls are TRBV7-2 and TRBJ1-6, with D unresolved. Germline CDR1 SGHTA, CDR2 FQGNSA. V dropped 2 bases and J dropped 8 bases, with 7 bases sitting between them. The CDR3 covers 13 residues. CDR3 nucleotide sequence: TGTGCCAGCAGCTTAAGCTCCGATTCACCCCTCCACTTT. Translating it yields CASSLSSDSPLHF.

The sample holds one count of this clone. The rearrangement joins TRBV13 to TRBJ2-7; 8 bases are a match to TRBD1. CDR3 length equals 14 residues. Germline values: CDR1 PRHDT, CDR2 FYEKMQ (reference sequence). The ends lost 1 base at V and 4 bases at J; junction bases unmatched: 3. The CDR3 bases are TGTGCCAGCAGCTTAGACAGGGGGTCGTACGAGCAGTACTTC. Its translation: CASSLDRGSYEQYF. Full variable domain (remainder filled in from reference TRBV13 and TRBJ2-7): AAGVIQSPRHLIKEKRETATLKCYPIPRHDTVYWYQQGPGQDPQFLISFYEKMQSDKGSIPDRFSAQQFSDYHSELNMSSLELGDSALYFCASSLDRGSYEQYFGPGTRLTVT.